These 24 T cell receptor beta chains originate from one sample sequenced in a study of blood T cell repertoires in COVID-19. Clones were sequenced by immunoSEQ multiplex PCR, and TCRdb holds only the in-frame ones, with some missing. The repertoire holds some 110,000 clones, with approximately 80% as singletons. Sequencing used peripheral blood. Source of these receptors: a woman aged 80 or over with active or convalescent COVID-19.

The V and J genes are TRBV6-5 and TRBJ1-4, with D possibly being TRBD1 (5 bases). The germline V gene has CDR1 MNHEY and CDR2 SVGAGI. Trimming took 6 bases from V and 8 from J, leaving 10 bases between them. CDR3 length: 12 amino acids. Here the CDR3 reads CASRRQKEKLFF. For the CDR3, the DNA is TGTGCCAGCAGGCGACAGAAGGAAAAACTGTTTTTT.

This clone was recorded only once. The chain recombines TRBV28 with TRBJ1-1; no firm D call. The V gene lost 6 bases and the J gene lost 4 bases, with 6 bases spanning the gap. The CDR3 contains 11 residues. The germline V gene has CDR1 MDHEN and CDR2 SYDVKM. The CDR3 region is CASRAVTEAFF. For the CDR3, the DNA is TGTGCCAGCAGGGCCGTCACTGAAGCTTTCTTT.

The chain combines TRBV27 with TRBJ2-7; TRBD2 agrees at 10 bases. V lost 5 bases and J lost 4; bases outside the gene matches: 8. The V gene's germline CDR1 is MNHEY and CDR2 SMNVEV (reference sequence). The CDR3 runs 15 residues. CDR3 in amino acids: CASSPGGAGGYEQYF. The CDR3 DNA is TGTGCCAGCAGTCCAGGCGGAGCGGGAGGGTACGAGCAGTACTTC.

CDR3 in amino acids: CASSLVGTGGGQPQHF. In DNA form, the CDR3 reads TGCGCCAGCAGCTTGGTGGGGACAGGGGGCGGGCAGCCCCAGCATTTT. The chain combines TRBV5-1 with TRBJ1-5, with 12 bases fitting TRBD1. The trim removed 0 bases at V and 7 bases at J, leaving 5 bases unmatched. This CDR3 has 16 residues. CDR1 is SGHRS and CDR2 is YFSETQ in the germline V gene.

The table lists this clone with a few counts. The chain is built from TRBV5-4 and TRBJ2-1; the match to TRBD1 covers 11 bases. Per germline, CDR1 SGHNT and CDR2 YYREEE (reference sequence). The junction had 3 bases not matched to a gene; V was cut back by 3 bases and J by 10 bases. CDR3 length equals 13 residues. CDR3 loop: CASSWDRGDEQFF. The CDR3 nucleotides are TGTGCCAGCAGCTGGGACAGGGGGGACGAGCAGTTCTTC.

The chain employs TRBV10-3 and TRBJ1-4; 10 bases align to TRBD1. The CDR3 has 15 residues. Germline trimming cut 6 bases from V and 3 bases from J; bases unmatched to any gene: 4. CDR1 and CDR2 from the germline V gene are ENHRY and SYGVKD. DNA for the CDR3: TGTGCCATCAGCGACAGGGGGCAGGCTAATGAAAAACTGTTTTTT. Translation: CAISDRGQANEKLFF.

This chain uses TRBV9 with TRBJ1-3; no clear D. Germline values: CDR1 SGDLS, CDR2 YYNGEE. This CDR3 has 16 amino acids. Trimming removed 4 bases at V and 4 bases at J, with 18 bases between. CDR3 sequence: CASSQGGSGSGNTIYF. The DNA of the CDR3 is TGTGCCAGCAGCCAAGGTGGCTCGGGGTCCGGAAACACCATATATTTT.

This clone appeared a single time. In nucleotides, the CDR3 is TGTGCCAGCAGCCTCATTGGGGGGACAGGGACGCATCAGCCCCAGCATTTT. The encoded protein is CASSLIGGTGTHQPQHF. The rearrangement joins TRBV7-2 to TRBJ1-5, with 9 bases identical to TRBD1. The V gene end was trimmed by 5 bases and the J gene end by 5 bases; junction bases not matched to a gene: 13. Germline CDR1 SGHTA, CDR2 FQGNSA. The CDR3 totals 17 residues. Together with reference TRBV7-2 and TRBJ1-5, the CDR3 gives the full variable domain: GAGVSQSPSNKVTEKGKDVELRCDPISGHTALYWYRQSLGQGLEFLIYFQGNSAPDKSGLPSDRFSAERTGGSVSTLTIQRTQQEDSAVYLCASSLIGGTGTHQPQHFGDGTRLSIL.

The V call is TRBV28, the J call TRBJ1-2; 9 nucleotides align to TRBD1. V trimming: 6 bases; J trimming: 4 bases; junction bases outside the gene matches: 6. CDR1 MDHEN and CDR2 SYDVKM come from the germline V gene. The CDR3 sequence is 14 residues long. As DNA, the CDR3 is TGTGCCAGCAGACTACAGGGGGCCCTCTATGGCTACACCTTC. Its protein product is CASRLQGALYGYTF.

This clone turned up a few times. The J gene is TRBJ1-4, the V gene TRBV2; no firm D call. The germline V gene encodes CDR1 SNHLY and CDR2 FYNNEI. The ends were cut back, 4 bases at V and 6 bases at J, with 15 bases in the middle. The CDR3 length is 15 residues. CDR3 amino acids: CASSVSRVGHEKLFF. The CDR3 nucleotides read TGTGCCAGCAGTGTCTCGAGGGTCGGGCATGAAAAACTGTTTTTT.

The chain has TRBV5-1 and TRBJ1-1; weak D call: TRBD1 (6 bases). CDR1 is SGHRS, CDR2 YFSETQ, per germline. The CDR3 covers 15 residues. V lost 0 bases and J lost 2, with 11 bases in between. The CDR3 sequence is CASSLDGGPNTEAFF. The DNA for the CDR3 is TGCGCCAGCAGCTTGGATGGGGGCCCTAACACTGAAGCTTTCTTT. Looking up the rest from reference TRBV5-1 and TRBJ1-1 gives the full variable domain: KAGVTQTPRYLIKTRGQQVTLSCSPISGHRSVSWYQQTPGQGLQFLFEYFSETQRNKGNFPGRFSGRQFSNSRSEMNVSTLELGDSALYLCASSLDGGPNTEAFFGQGTRLTVV.

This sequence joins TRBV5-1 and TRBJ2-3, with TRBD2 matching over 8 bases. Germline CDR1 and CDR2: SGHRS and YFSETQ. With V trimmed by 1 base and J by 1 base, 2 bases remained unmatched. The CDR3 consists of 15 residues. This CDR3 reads CASSLRGLGTDTQYF. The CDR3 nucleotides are TGCGCCAGCAGCTTGCGGGGACTAGGCACAGATACGCAGTATTTT.

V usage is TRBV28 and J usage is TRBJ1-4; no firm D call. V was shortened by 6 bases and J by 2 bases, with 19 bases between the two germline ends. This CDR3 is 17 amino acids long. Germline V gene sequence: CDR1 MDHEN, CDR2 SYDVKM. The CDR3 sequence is CASSKNNPGLTNEKLFF. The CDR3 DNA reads TGTGCCAGCAGCAAAAACAACCCCGGACTGACTAATGAAAAACTGTTTTTT. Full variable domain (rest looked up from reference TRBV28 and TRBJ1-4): DVKVTQSSRYLVKRTGEKVFLECVQDMDHENMFWYRQDPGLGLRLIYFSYDVKMKEKGDIPEGYSVSREKKERFSLILESASTNQTSMYLCASSKNNPGLTNEKLFFGSGTQLSVL.

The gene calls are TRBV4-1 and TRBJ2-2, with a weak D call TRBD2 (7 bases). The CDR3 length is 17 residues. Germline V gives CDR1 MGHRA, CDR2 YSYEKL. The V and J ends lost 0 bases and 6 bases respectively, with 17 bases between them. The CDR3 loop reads CASSQDLGGLVAGELFF. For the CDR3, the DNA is TGCGCCAGCAGCCAAGATTTGGGGGGGCTGGTCGCCGGGGAGCTGTTTTTT.

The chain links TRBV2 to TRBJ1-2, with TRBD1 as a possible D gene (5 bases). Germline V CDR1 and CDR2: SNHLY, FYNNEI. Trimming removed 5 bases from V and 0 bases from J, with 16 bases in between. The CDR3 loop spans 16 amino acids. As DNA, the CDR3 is TGTGCCAGCAGTCAAAAGGGGCGGACCCCTAACTATGGCTACACCTTC. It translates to CASSQKGRTPNYGYTF.

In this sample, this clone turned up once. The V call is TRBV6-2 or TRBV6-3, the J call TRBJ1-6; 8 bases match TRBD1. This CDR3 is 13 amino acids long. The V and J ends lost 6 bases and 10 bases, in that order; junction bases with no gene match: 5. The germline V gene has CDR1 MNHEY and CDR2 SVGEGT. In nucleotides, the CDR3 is TGTGCCAGCAGCCCGACAGGGGAATCACCCCTCCACTTT. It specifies CASSPTGESPLHF.

The CDR3 region is CASSQEVTARGYGYTF. The CDR3 region has the DNA TGTGCCAGCAGCCAAGAGGTGACAGCTAGGGGCTATGGCTACACCTTC. This chain uses TRBV3-1 (or the pseudogene TRBV3-2) with TRBJ1-2, with D perhaps TRBD1 (5 bases). V was clipped by 0 bases and J by 4 bases, with 15 bases between them. Germline CDR1 reads LGHDT; CDR2 reads YNNKEL (reference sequence). The CDR3 runs to 16 residues.

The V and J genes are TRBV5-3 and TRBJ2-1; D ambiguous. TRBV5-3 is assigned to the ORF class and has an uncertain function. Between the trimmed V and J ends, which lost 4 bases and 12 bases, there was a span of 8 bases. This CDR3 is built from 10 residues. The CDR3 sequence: CARSPLRQFF. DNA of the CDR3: TGTGCCAGAAGCCCGCTACGGCAGTTCTTC.

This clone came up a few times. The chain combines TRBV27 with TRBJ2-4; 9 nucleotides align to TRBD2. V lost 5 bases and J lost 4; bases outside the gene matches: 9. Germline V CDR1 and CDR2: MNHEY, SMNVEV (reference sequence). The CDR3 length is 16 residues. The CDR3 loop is CASSGGGRAAKNIQYF. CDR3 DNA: TGTGCCAGCAGTGGGGGCGGGAGGGCCGCGAAAAACATTCAGTACTTC.

CDR3 loop: CASSPPANYGYTF. For the CDR3, the DNA is TGTGCCAGCTCACCACCAGCGAACTATGGCTACACCTTC. This sequence joins TRBV18 and TRBJ1-2; the D is unclear. Germline V gives CDR1 KGHSH, CDR2 LQKENI. The CDR3 contains 13 residues. Deletions cut 0 bases from V and 2 bases from J, with 4 bases between.

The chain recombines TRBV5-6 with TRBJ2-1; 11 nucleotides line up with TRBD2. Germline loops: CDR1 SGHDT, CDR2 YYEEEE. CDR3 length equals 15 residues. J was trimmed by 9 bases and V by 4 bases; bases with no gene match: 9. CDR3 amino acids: CASSADSGGALEQFF. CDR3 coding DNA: TGTGCCAGCAGCGCAGATAGCGGGGGGGCGCTTGAGCAGTTCTTC.

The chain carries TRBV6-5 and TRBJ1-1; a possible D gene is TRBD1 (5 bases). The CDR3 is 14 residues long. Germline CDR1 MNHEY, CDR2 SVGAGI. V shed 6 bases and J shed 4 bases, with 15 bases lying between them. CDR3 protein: CASSYGGFLTEAFF. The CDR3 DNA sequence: TGTGCCAGCAGCTATGGGGGGTTTCTCACTGAAGCTTTCTTT.

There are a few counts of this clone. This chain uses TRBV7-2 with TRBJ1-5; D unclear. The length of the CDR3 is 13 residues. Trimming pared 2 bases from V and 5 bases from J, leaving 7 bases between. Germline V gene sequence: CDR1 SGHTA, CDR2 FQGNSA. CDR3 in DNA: TGTGCCAGCAGCTTATTGATAGATCAGCCCCAGCATTTT. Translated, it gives CASSLLIDQPQHF.

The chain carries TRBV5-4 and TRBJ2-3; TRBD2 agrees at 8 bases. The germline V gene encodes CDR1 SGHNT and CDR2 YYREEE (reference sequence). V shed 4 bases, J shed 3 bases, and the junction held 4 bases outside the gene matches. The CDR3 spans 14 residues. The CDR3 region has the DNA TGTGCCAGCAGCCCGACTAGCGTAACAGATACGCAGTATTTT. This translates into CASSPTSVTDTQYF.